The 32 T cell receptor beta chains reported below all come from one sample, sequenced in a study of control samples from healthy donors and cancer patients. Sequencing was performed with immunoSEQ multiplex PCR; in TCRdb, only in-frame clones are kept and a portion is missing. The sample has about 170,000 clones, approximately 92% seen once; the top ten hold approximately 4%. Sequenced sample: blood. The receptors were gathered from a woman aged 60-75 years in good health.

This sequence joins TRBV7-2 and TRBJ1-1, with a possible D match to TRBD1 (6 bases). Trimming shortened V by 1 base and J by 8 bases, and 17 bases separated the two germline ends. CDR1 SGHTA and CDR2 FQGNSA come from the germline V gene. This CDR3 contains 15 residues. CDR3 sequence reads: CASSLVGDAGEEAFF. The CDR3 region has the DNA TGTGCCAGCAGCTTAGTAGGGGACGCAGGGGAAGAAGCTTTCTTT. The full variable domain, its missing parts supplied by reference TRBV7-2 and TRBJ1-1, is GAGVSQSPSNKVTEKGKDVELRCDPISGHTALYWYRQSLGQGLEFLIYFQGNSAPDKSGLPSDRFSAERTGGSVSTLTIQRTQQEDSAVYLCASSLVGDAGEEAFFGQGTRLTVV.

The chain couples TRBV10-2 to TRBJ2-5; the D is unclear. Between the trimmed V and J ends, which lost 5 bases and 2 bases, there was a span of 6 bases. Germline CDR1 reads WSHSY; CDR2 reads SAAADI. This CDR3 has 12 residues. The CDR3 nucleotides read TGCGCCAGCAGTAGGCAGCAAGAGACCCAGTACTTC. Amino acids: CASSRQQETQYF.

The CDR3 sequence is CASSFLGGGNTEAFF. DNA for the CDR3: TGCGCCAGCAGCTTTCTTGGGGGCGGCAACACTGAAGCTTTCTTT. The rearrangement uses TRBV5-1 and TRBJ1-1; possible D gene TRBD1, 6 bases. The CDR3 sequence is 15 residues long. Germline V gives CDR1 SGHRS, CDR2 YFSETQ. V was cut by 2 bases and J by 2 bases, with 13 bases left in between.

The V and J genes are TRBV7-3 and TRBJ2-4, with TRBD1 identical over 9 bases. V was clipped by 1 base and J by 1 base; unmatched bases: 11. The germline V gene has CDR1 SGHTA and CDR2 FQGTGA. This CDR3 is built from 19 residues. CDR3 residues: CASSLIRATGGLAKNIQYF. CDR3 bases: TGTGCCAGCAGCTTAATTCGCGCAACAGGGGGCTTGGCCAAAAACATTCAGTACTTC.

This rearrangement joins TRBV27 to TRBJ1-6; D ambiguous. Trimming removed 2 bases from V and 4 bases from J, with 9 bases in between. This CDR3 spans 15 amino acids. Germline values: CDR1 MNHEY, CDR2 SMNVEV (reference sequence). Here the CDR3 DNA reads TGTGCCAGCAGTTTAGGTACAGAGTATAATTCACCCCTCCACTTT. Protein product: CASSLGTEYNSPLHF.

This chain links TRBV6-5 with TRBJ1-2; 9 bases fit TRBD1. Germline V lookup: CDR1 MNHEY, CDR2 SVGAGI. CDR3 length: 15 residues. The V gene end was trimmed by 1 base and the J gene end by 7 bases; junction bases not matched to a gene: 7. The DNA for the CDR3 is TGTGCCAGCAGTTACTTGGACAGGGGAAGCCTTGGCTACACCTTC. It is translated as CASSYLDRGSLGYTF.

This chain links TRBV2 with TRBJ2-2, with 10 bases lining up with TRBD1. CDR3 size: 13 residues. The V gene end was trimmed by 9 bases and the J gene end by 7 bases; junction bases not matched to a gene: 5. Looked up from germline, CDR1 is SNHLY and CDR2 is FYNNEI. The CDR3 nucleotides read TGTGCCAGTCGGACAGGGGGTTACGGGGAGCTGTTTTTT. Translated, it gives CASRTGGYGELFF.

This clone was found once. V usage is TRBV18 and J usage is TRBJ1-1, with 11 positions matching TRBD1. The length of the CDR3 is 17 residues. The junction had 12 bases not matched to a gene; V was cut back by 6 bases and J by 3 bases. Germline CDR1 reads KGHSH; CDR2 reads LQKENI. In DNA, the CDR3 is TGTGCCAGCTCCCTCTCCGGGACAGGGGGTTCGGACACTGAAGCTTTCTTT. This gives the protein CASSLSGTGGSDTEAFF.

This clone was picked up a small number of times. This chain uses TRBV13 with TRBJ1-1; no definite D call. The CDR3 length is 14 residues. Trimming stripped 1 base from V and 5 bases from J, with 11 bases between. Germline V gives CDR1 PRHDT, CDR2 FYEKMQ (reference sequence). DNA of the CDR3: TGTGCCAGCAGCTTAGTTGAGGGAAGGACTGAAGCTTTCTTT. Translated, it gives CASSLVEGRTEAFF.

The CDR3 sequence is CAWSATGPNEAFF. The CDR3 region has the DNA TGTGCCTGGAGTGCCACGGGCCCAAATGAAGCTTTCTTT. This chain uses TRBV30 with TRBJ1-1, with no clear D. Trimming stripped 1 base from V and 7 bases from J, with 13 bases between. The germline gives CDR1 GTSNPN, CDR2 SVGIG (reference sequence). The CDR3 has 13 amino acids.

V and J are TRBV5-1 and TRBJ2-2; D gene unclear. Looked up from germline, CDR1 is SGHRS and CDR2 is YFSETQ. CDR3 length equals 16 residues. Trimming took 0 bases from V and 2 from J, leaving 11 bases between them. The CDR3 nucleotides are TGCGCCAGCAGCTTGGAGGCAGGAACAAACACCGGGGAGCTGTTTTTT. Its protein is CASSLEAGTNTGELFF.

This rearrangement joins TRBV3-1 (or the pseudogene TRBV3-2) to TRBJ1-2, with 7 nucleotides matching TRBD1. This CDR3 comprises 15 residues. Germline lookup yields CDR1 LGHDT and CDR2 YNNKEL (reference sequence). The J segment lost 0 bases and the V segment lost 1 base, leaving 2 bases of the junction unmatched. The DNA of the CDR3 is TGTGCCAGCAGCCAAGCGACAGGGACTAACTATGGCTACACCTTC. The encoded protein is CASSQATGTNYGYTF.

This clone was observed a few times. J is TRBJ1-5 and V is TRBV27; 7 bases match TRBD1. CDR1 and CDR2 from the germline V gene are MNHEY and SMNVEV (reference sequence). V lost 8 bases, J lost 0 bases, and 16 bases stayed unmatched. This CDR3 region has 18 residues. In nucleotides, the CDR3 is TGTGCCAGCCGTAGGGGGGACAGCCCTTCTTATAGCAATCAGCCCCAGCATTTT. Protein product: CASRRGDSPSYSNQPQHF.

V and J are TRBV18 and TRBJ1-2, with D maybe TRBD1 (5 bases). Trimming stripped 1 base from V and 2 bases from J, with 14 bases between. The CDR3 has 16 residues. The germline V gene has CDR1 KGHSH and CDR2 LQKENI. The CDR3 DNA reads TGTGCCAGCTCACCACTAGTGGACACTACCAACTATGGCTACACCTTC. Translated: CASSPLVDTTNYGYTF.

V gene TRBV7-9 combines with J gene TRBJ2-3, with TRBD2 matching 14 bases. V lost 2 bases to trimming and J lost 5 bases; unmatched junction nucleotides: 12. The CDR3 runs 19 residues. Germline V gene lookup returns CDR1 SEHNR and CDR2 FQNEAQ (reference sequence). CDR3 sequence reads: CASSLPGLAGGYFGDTQYF. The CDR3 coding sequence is TGTGCCAGCAGCTTACCCGGACTAGCGGGGGGCTACTTCGGAGATACGCAGTATTTT.

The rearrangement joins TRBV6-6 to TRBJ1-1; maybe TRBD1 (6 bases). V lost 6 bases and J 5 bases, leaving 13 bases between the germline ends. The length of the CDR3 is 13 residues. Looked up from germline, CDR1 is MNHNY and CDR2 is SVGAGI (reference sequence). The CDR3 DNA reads TGTGCCAGCAGAACCGGGCAGGGGACTGAAGCTTTCTTT. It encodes CASRTGQGTEAFF.

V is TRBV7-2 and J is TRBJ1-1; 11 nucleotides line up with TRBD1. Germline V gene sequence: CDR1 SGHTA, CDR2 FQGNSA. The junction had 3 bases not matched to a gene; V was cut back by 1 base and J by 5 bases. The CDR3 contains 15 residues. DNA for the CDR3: TGTGCCAGCAGCTTAGGGGACAGGGGGAGGACTGAAGCTTTCTTT. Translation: CASSLGDRGRTEAFF. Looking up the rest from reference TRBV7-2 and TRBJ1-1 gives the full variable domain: GAGVSQSPSNKVTEKGKDVELRCDPISGHTALYWYRQSLGQGLEFLIYFQGNSAPDKSGLPSDRFSAERTGGSVSTLTIQRTQQEDSAVYLCASSLGDRGRTEAFFGQGTRLTVV.

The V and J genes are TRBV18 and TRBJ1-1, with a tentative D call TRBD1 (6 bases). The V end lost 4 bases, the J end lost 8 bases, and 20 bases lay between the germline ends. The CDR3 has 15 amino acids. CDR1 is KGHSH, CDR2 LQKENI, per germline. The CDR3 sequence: CASSLNPDSPREAFF. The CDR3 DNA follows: TGTGCCAGCTCACTAAATCCGGACAGCCCGCGGGAAGCTTTCTTT.

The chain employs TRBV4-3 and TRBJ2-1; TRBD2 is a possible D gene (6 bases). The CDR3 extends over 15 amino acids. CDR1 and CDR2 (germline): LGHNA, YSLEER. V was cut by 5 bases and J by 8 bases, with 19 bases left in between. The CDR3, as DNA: TGCGCCAGCAGCAACGCCTGGGACTCCCGCGATGAGCAGTTCTTC. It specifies CASSNAWDSRDEQFF.

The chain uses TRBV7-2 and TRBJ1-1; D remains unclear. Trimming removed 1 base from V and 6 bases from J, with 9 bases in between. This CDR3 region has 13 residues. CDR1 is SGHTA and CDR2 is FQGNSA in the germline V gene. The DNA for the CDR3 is TGTGCCAGCAGCTTAGGGCTTGCTCCTGAAGCTTTCTTT. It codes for CASSLGLAPEAFF.

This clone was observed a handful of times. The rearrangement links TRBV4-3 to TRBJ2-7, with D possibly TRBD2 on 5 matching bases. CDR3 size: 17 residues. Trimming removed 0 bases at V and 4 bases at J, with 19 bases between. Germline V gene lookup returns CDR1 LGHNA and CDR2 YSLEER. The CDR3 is CASSQDSEARAFYEQYF. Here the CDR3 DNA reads TGCGCCAGCAGCCAAGATTCGGAGGCTAGAGCCTTTTACGAGCAGTACTTC.

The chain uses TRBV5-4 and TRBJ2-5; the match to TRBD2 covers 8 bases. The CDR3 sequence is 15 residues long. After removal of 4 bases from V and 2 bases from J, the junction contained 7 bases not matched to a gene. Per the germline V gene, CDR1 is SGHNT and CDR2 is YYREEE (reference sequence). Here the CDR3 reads CASSQPGGRQETQYF. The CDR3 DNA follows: TGTGCCAGCAGCCAACCGGGGGGGAGACAAGAGACCCAGTACTTC.

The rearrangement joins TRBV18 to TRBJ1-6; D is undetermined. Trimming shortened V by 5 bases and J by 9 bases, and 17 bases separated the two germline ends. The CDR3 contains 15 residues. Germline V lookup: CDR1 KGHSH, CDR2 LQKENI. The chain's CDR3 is CASSRPDPRGSPLHF. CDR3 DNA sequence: TGTGCCAGCTCAAGGCCGGATCCCCGAGGTTCACCCCTCCACTTT.

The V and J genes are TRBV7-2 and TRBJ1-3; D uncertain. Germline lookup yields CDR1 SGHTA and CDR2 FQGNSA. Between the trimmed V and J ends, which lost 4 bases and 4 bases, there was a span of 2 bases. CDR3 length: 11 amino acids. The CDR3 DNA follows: TGTGCCAGCAGCTCGGGAAACACCATATATTTT. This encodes CASSSGNTIYF.

The CDR3 here is CASSYRPKTANQPQHF. The CDR3 bases are TGTGCCAGCAGTTACCGCCCCAAGACGGCCAATCAGCCCCAGCATTTT. The chain combines TRBV6-2 or TRBV6-3 with TRBJ1-5; D remains unclear. The CDR3 covers 16 residues. V lost 2 bases and J lost 3, with 14 bases in between. Germline-derived CDR1 and CDR2 are MNHEY and SVGEGT.

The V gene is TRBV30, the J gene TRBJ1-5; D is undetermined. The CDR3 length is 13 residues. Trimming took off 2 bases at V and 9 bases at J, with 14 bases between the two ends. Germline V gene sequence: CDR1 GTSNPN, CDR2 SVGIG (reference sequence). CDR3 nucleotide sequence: TGTGCCTGGAGTCAGACGGGTCCTCCGCCCCAGCATTTT. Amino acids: CAWSQTGPPPQHF.

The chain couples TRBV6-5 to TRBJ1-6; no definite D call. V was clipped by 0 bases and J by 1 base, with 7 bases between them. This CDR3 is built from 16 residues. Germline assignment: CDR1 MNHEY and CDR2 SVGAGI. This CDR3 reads CASSYSSVSYNSPLHF. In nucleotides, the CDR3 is TGTGCCAGCAGTTACTCATCCGTTTCCTATAATTCACCCCTCCACTTT.

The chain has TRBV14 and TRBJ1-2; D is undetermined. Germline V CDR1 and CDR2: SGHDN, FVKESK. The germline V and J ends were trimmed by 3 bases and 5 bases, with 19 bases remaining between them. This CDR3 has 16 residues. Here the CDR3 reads CASSHEVGSYEYGYTF. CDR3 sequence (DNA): TGTGCCAGCAGCCATGAGGTCGGAAGCTATGAGTATGGCTACACCTTC.

The CDR3 here is CASSPLGQGTDTQYF. For the CDR3, the DNA is TGTGCCAGCAGCCCCCTAGGACAAGGCACAGATACGCAGTATTTT. This sequence joins TRBV7-2 and TRBJ2-3; tentative D call: TRBD1 (5 bases). Germline CDR1 SGHTA, CDR2 FQGNSA. The V end lost 5 bases, the J end lost 1 base, and 13 bases lay between the germline ends. The CDR3 has 15 residues.

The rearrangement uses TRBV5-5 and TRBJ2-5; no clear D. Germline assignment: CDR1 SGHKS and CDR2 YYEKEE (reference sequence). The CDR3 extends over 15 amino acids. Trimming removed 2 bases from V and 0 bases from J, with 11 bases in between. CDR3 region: CASSFTYFYQETQYF. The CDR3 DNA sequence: TGTGCCAGCAGCTTCACGTACTTTTACCAAGAGACCCAGTACTTC.

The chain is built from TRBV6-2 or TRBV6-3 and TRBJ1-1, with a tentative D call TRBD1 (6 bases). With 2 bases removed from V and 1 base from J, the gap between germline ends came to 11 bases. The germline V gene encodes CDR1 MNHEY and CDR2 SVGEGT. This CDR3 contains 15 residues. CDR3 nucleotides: TGTGCCAGCAGTTACGTACAGGGTGGGAACACTGAAGCTTTCTTT. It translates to CASSYVQGGNTEAFF.

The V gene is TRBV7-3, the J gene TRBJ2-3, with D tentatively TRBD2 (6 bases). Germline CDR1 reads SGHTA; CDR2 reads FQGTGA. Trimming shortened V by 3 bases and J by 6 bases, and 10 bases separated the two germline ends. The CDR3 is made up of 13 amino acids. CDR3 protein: CASSFPGVDTQYF. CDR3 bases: TGTGCCAGCAGCTTTCCGGGGGTGGATACGCAGTATTTT.